A selection of T cell receptor beta chains follows, all from one sample in a study of blood T cell repertoires in COVID-19. Repertoires were generated with immunoSEQ multiplex PCR, while TCRdb's copy carries only in-frame clones and drops some. The profile shows roughly 250,000 clones, 70% to 90% of them singletons. The sample comprised peripheral blood. These receptors all stem from a woman younger than 45 with acute or convalescent COVID-19. The CDR3 runs from the conserved cysteine through the conserved F or W. Fields, in order: CDR3 length, clone size, D gene, J gene, V gene, CDR3 DNA, CDR3 protein. The D gene is left open where the match is weak. Size tells how often a clone was seen (once, few, many) or the class of an expanded clone, and some rows leave it out.

12 | - | - | TRBJ2-1 | TRBV29-1 | TGCAGCGTTGAGGGGAGAAGGAATGAGCAGTTCTTC | CSVEGRRNEQFF
16 | - | - | TRBJ2-1 | TRBV7-8 | TGTGCCAGCAGCCCCTTGGAGGGAGGATCTTACAATGAGCAGTTCTTC | CASSPLEGGSYNEQFF
14 | - | TRBD2 | TRBJ2-1 | TRBV7-9 | TGTGCCAGCAGGCCGATACTAGCGGGAAATGAGCAGTTCTTC | CASRPILAGNEQFF
14 | - | - | TRBJ2-2 | TRBV19 | TGTGCCAGTAGTATAGGACTCAACACCGGGGAGCTGTTTTTT | CASSIGLNTGELFF
14 | few | TRBD1 | TRBJ2-1 | TRBV6-5 | TGTGCCAGCAGTTACTTACAGGGGAGCGGTGAGCAGTTCTTC | CASSYLQGSGEQFF
17 | - | - | TRBJ1-5 | TRBV1 | TGCACCAGCAGCCAGGCCGATACGGACACGAGCAATCAGCCCCAGCATTTT | CTSSQADTDTSNQPQHF
14 | - | - | TRBJ1-6 | TRBV6-2/TRBV6-3 | TGTGCCAGCAGTAACAGGAGCTATAATTCACCCCTCCACTTT | CASSNRSYNSPLHF
15 | once | TRBD2 | TRBJ2-7 | TRBV18 | TGTGCCAGCTCACCACCGTCTAGCGGGCTTGGGGAGCAGTACTTC | CASSPPSSGLGEQYF
15 | - | - | TRBJ2-2 | TRBV15 | TGTGCCACCAGCGTCTCCAGGGCTTTTACCGGGGAGCTGTTTTTT | CATSVSRAFTGELFF
14 | - | - | TRBJ2-1 | TRBV4-1 | TGCGCCAGCAGCCAAGATAGCGTAGGAAGTGAGCAGTTCTTC | CASSQDSVGSEQFF
15 | - | - | TRBJ1-6 | TRBV28 | TGTGCCAGCAGAAGCCCCGGGGGAGTGAATTCACCCCTCCACTTT | CASRSPGGVNSPLHF
16 | - | TRBD1 | TRBJ2-5 | TRBV29-1 | TGCAGCGTCGTTGGAGTGGGACAGACCTCCCAAGAGACCCAGTACTTC | CSVVGVGQTSQETQYF
13 | once | TRBD1 | TRBJ2-5 | TRBV19 | TGTGCCAGTAGTACAAACAGGGGAGAGACCCAGTACTTC | CASSTNRGETQYF
16 | - | TRBD2 | TRBJ2-1 | TRBV6-1 | TGTGCCAGCAGTGTACCGGGACTAGCGGGAGTAACTGAGCAGTTCTTC | CASSVPGLAGVTEQFF
16 | - | TRBD2 | TRBJ2-3 | TRBV7-2 | TGTGCCAGCAGCTTTGATAGCGGGTGGGGAACAGATACGCAGTATTTT | CASSFDSGWGTDTQYF
12 | - | - | TRBJ1-4 | TRBV12-3/TRBV12-4 | TGTGCCAGCAGTGACAGCAATGAAAAACTGTTTTTT | CASSDSNEKLFF
12 | - | - | TRBJ2-7 | TRBV7-8 | TGTGCCAGCAGCTCCTCACAGGGCGAGCAGTACTTC | CASSSSQGEQYF
16 | - | - | TRBJ1-1 | TRBV6-2/TRBV6-3 | TGTGCCAGCAGTTACTCGAAGGCAGGTAAGAACACTGAAGCTTTCTTT | CASSYSKAGKNTEAFF
18 | - | TRBD2 | TRBJ2-1 | TRBV5-1 | TGCGCCAGCAGCGTCGGGACTAGCGGGAGGCGGCCCTACAATGAGCAGTTCTTC | CASSVGTSGRRPYNEQFF
14 | - | TRBD2 | TRBJ2-7 | TRBV7-2 | TGTGCCAGCAGCTTAAGGGACTACTACTACGAGCAGTACTTC | CASSLRDYYYEQYF
14 | - | - | TRBJ2-3 | TRBV30 | TGTGCCTGGAGTGTCGGGGGAGGTTTCAGCACGCAGTATTTT | CAWSVGGGFSTQYF
15 | - | - | TRBJ1-1 | TRBV5-1 | TGCGCCAGCAGCTTGGATCTGGGGGCGAACACTGAAGCTTTCTTT | CASSLDLGANTEAFF
13 | - | - | TRBJ2-5 | TRBV19 | TGTGCCAGTAGTATACAGGGACAAGAGACCCAGTACTTC | CASSIQGQETQYF
15 | - | TRBD2 | TRBJ2-1 | TRBV6-5 | TGTGCCAGCAGTTTCCTAGCGGACCCCTACAATGAGCAGTTCTTC | CASSFLADPYNEQFF
12 | - | - | TRBJ2-1 | TRBV30 | TGTGCCTGGAGTTTCACTAGCTCTGAGCAGTTCTTC | CAWSFTSSEQFF
16 | few | - | TRBJ1-4 | TRBV6-1 | TGTGCCAGCAGTGTCCTTGGGGCCAGGGGCAGTGAAAAACTGTTTTTT | CASSVLGARGSEKLFF
14 | - | TRBD1 | TRBJ1-1 | TRBV7-9 | TGTGCCAGCAGCTTTGTGACAGGGGTCACTGAAGCTTTCTTT | CASSFVTGVTEAFF